The sequence of this T cell receptor (beta chain) was determined in a study of siplizumab effects on memory and regulatory T cells. Data came from immunoSEQ multiplex PCR; TCRdb stores just in-frame clones and leaves some out. Of over 100,000 clones in the sample, 93% are singletons; the top ten hold about 0.16%. V lost 5 bases and J 2 bases, leaving 14 bases between the germline ends. CDR3 size: 15 residues. Looked up from germline, CDR1 is MNHNY and CDR2 is SVGAGI (reference sequence). The chain couples TRBV6-6 to TRBJ2-3; D may correspond to TRBD1 or TRBD2 (6 bases each). The receptor was derived from a human donor in good health. Specimen: non-Treg CD4+ T cells sorted from blood. CDR3 protein: CASSHRGTSTDTQYF. The CDR3 DNA reads as TGTGCCAGCAGTCACCGGGGGACATCCACAGATACGCAGTATTTT.